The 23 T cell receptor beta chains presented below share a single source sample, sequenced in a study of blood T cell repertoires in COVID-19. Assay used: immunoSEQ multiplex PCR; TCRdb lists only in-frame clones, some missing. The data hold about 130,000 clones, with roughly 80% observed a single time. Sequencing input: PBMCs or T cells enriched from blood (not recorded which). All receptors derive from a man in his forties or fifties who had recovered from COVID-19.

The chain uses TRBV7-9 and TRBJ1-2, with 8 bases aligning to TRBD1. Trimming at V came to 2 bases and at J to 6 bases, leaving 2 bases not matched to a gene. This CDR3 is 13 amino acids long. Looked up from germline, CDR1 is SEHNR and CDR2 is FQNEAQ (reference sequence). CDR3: CASSLWDRHGYTF. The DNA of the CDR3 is TGTGCCAGCAGCTTATGGGACAGGCATGGCTACACCTTC. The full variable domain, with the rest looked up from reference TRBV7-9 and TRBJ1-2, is DTGVSQNPRHKITKRGQNVTFRCDPISEHNRLYWYRQTLGQGPEFLTYFQNEAQLEKSRLLSDRFSAERPKGSFSTLEIQRTEQGDSAMYLCASSLWDRHGYTFGSGTRLTVV.

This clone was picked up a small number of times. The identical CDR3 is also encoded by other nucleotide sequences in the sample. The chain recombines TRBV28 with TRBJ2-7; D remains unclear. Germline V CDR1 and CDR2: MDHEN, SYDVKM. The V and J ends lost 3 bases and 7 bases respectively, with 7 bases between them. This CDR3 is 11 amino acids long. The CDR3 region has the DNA TGTGCCAGCAGTTTCAACAGTGAGCAGTACTTC. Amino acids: CASSFNSEQYF.

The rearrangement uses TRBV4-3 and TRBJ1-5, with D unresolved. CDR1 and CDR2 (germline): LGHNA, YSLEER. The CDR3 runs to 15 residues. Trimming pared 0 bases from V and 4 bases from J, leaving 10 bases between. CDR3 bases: TGCGCCAGCAGCCAAGATTTGTCCTCTAATCAGCCCCAGCATTTT. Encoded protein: CASSQDLSSNQPQHF.

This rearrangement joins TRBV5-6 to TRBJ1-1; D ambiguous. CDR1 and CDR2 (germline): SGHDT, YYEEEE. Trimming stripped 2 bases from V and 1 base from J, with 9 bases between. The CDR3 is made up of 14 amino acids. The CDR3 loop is CASSLSRGNTEAFF. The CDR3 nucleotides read TGTGCCAGCAGCTTATCTCGAGGGAACACTGAAGCTTTCTTT.

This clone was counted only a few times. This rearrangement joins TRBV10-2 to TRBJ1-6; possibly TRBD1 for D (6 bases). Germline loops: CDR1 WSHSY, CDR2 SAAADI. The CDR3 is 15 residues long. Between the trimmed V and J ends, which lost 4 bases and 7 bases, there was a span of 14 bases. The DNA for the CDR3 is TGCGCCAGCAGTGTTCCGGCAGGGGACAATTCACCCCTCCACTTT. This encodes CASSVPAGDNSPLHF.

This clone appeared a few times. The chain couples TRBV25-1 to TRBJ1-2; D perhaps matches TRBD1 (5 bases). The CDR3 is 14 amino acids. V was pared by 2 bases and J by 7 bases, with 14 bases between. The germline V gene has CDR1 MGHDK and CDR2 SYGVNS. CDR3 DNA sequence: TGTGCCAGCAGTGAAGCGGGGGGGATCGGTGGCTACACCTTC. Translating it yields CASSEAGGIGGYTF.

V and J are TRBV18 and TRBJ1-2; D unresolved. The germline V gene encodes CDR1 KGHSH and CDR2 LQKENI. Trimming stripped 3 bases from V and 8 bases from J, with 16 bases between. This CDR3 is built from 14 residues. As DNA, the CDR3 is TGTGCCAGCTCACCCGCTGGTATAGGAGACGGCTACACCTTC. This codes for CASSPAGIGDGYTF.

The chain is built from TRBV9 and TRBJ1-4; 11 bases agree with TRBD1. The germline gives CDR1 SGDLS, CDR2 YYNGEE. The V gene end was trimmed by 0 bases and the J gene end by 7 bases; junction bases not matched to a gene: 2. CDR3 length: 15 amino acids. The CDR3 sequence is CASSVEGQGGEKLFF. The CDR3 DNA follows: TGTGCCAGCAGCGTAGAGGGACAGGGGGGTGAAAAACTGTTTTTT.

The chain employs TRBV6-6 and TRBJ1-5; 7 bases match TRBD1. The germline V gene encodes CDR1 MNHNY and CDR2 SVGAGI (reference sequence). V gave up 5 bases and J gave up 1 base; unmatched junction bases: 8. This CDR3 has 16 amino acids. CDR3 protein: CASSPQTGQSNQPQHF. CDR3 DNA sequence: TGTGCCAGCAGTCCGCAGACAGGGCAGAGCAATCAGCCCCAGCATTTT.

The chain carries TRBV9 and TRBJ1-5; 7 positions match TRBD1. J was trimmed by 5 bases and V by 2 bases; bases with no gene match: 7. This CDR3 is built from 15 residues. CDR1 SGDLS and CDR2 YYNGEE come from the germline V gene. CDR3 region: CASSVTDRADQPQHF. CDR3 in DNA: TGTGCCAGCAGCGTGACCGACAGGGCGGATCAGCCCCAGCATTTT. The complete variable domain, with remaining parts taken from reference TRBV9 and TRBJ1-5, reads DSGVTQTPKHLITATGQRVTLRCSPRSGDLSVYWYQQSLDQGLQFLIQYYNGEERAKGNILERFSAQQFPDLHSELNLSSLELGDSALYFCASSVTDRADQPQHFGDGTRLSIL.

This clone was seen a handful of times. CDR3 DNA sequence: TGCGCCAGCAGTGGGGGACACAACTCCTACAATGAGCAGTTCTTC. Translation gives CASSGGHNSYNEQFF. The rearrangement uses TRBV10-1 and TRBJ2-1, with a weak D call TRBD1 (6 bases). Germline CDR1 is WNHNN and CDR2 is SYGVQD (reference sequence). V was clipped by 4 bases and J by 0 bases, with 10 bases between them. This CDR3 is 15 amino acids long.

The CDR3 loop reads CASSPKDRDEAFF. The CDR3 nucleotides read TGTGCCAGCAGCCCGAAGGACAGGGATGAAGCTTTCTTT. The V and J genes are TRBV5-6 and TRBJ1-1, with 8 bases fitting TRBD1. Germline V gene data show CDR1 as SGHDT and CDR2 as YYEEEE. The CDR3 has 13 amino acids. The trim removed 4 bases at V and 7 bases at J, leaving 6 bases unmatched.

CDR3 coding DNA: TGTGCCAGCAGCTTATCGGGGAGGGCAAACTACGAGCAGTACTTC. It codes for CASSLSGRANYEQYF. The V call is TRBV7-9, the J call TRBJ2-7, with TRBD2 identical over 7 bases. Looked up from germline, CDR1 is SEHNR and CDR2 is FQNEAQ (reference sequence). This CDR3 is built from 15 residues. J was trimmed by 3 bases and V by 2 bases; bases with no gene match: 7. Using reference TRBV7-9 and TRBJ2-7 for the parts outside the CDR3, the full variable domain is DTGVSQNPRHKITKRGQNVTFRCDPISEHNRLYWYRQTLGQGPEFLTYFQNEAQLEKSRLLSDRFSAERPKGSFSTLEIQRTEQGDSAMYLCASSLSGRANYEQYFGPGTRLTVT.

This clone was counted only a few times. The CDR3 reads CASSHTTGSYEQYF. The CDR3 coding sequence is TGCGCCAGCAGCCACACAACAGGGTCCTACGAGCAGTACTTC. This chain joins TRBV4-3 and TRBJ2-7, with TRBD1 as a possible D gene (6 bases). CDR3 length: 14 residues. V lost 3 bases and J 1 base, leaving 10 bases between the germline ends. Germline CDR1 reads LGHNA; CDR2 reads YSLEER.

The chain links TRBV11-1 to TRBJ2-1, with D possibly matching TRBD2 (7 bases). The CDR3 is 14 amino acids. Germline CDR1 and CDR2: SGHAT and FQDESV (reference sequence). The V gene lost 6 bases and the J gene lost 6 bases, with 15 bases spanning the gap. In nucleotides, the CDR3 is TGTGCCAGCAGTTTGGGGGAGGGGGTCAATGAGCAGTTCTTC. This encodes CASSLGEGVNEQFF.

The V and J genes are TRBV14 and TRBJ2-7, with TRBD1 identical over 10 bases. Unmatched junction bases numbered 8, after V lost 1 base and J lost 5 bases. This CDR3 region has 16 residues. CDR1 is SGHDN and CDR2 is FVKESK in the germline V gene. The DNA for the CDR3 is TGTGCCAGCAGCCAAGCACCGGGACAGGGGATTCACGAGCAGTACTTC. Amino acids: CASSQAPGQGIHEQYF.

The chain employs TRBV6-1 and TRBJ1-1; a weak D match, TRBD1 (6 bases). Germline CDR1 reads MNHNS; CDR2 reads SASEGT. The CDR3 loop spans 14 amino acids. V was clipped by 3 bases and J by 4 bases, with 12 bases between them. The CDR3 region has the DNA TGTGCCAGCAGTGAGCAGGGGCTGGGCACTGAAGCTTTCTTT. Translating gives CASSEQGLGTEAFF.

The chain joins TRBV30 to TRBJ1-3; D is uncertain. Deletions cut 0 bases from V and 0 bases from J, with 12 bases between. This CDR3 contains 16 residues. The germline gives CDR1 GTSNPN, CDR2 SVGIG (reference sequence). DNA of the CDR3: TGTGCCTGGAGTGTACGAGGAGGGCCCTCTGGAAACACCATATATTTT. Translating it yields CAWSVRGGPSGNTIYF.

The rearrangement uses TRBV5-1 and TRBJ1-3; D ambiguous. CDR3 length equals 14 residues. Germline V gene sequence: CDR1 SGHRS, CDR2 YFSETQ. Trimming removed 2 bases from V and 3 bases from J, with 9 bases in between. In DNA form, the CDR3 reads TGCGCCAGCAGCTTCGACGGGTTTGGAAACACCATATATTTT. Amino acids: CASSFDGFGNTIYF.

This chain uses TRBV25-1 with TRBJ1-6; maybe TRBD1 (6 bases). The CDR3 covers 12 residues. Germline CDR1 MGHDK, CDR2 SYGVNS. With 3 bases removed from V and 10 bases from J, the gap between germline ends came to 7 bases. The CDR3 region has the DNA TGTGCCAGCAGTGATCAGGGGTCACCCCTCCACTTT. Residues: CASSDQGSPLHF.

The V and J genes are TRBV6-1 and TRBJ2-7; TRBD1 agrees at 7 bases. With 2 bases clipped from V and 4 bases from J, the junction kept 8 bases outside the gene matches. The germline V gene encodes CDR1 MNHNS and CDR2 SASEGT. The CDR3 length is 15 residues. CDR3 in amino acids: CASSEYDRVEYEQYF. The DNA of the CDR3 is TGTGCCAGCAGTGAATATGACAGGGTGGAATACGAGCAGTACTTC.

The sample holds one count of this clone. CDR3 sequence (DNA): TGTGCCAGCTCACCAGGACTAGATCAATACAATGAGCAGTTCTTC. Translating gives CASSPGLDQYNEQFF. The chain links TRBV18 to TRBJ2-1, with 7 positions matching TRBD2. Germline V gene lookup returns CDR1 KGHSH and CDR2 LQKENI. After removal of 2 bases from V and 4 bases from J, the junction contained 5 bases not matched to a gene. The CDR3 covers 15 residues.

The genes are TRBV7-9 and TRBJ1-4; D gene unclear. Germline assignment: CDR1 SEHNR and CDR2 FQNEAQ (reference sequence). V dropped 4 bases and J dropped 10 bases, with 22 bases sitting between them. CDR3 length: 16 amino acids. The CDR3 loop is CASSSLLREGKRKLFF. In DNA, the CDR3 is TGTGCCAGCAGCTCACTACTCCGGGAAGGGAAAAGAAAACTGTTTTTT. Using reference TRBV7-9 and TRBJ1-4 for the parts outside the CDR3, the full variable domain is DTGVSQNPRHKITKRGQNVTFRCDPISEHNRLYWYRQTLGQGPEFLTYFQNEAQLEKSRLLSDRFSAERPKGSFSTLEIQRTEQGDSAMYLCASSSLLREGKRKLFFGSGTQLSVL.